This TCR beta chain is from a study of blood T cell repertoires in COVID-19 (TCRdb year 2020). The study in broad terms: Samples covering the acute and convalescent phases of COVID-19 were provided by collaborators in the United States, Italy and Spain. The sample metadata nearly always contained a de-identified subject ID, COVID-19 status, age in years and sex. The repertoires were made available in a free public database intended to serve as a resource for research on the immune response to SARS-CoV-2. The dataset comprised deeply sampled blood TCRbeta repertoires from subjects exposed to, actively infected with, or recovered from COVID-19. The material from the prospective study consisted of cDNA or gDNA derived from T cells, B-cell-depleted T cells, or PBMCs. The samples were drawn from two sources: the first 160 participants of the ongoing ImmuneRACE study, and 950 to 1,500 subjects contributed by 6 global collaborators. Where HLA class I and class II types were available, the types were taken from metadata supplied by the sample provider, not from assay-based typing.

Results the study describes overall, beyond this receptor: How much clinical and demographic metadata was included differed by source and by participant, and the metadata was provided uncurated.

Whole blood was collected in K2EDTA tubes by collaborating institutions according to the institutions' own protocols. For TCRbeta analysis, collaborators shipped samples in one of three forms: frozen whole blood, isolated PBMCs, or DNA extracted from either of those sample types. The germline V gene sets CDR1 to MNHEY and CDR2 to SVGAGI. V is trimmed back by 6 bases and J by 6 bases, and the junction contains 11 bases that no gene match accounts for. The CDR3 numbers 15 residues from cysteine through phenylalanine. The retained sequence is limited to the CDR3, 45 bases, with the frame set at the first base. A word on this clone: Its antigen is still unknown. Base qualities are not recorded, but no much larger clone differs from it by a single base.

The immunoSEQ Assay, a bias-controlled multiplex PCR, was used to amplify TCRbeta CDR3 regions from genomic DNA. For the original study's pipeline: The number of nucleated cells in each sample was estimated from the amplification of reference gene primers within the assay. Sequence reads were collapsed and filtered to measure the absolute abundance of every unique TCRbeta CDR3 rearrangement. For each sample, productive Simpson clonality was calculated as the square root of Simpson's diversity index over productive rearrangements. Held by TCRdb, this immuneACCESS table contains in-frame sequences only and omits some clones. Under half of the omission traces to an unresolved V gene where checked; the cause of the rest is unknown. Clone size and the V and J calls come from that table; the DNA yielded D and trimming. This sample gives about 74,000 clones in total; more than 75% of them show up just once. The top ten clonotypes cover around 15% of the sample.

This sequence originates from a human donor in a cohort sampled during active COVID-19. The sequenced sample consisted of peripheral blood. The chain uses TRBV6-5 and TRBJ2-3; TRBD2 agrees with 8 junctional bases. The CDR3: CASSTLSGRMDTQYF. The sequenced DNA: TGTGCCAGCAGCACTCTAAGCGGGAGAATGGATACGCAGTATTTT.